This T cell receptor beta chain was captured by sequencing in a study of T cell responses to AZD1222 COVID-19 vaccine. Regarding the study as a whole: Researchers took repertoire samples only after the peak T cell response had come.

There are 14 residues in the CDR3. The germline CDR1 and CDR2 sequences are SGDLS and YYNGEE. With V trimmed by 3 bases and J by 3 bases, 3 bases remained unmatched. The sample holds one count of this clone. Its target is not known. Measured with immunoSEQ multiplex PCR; TCRdb has only the in-frame clones, and not every one. The profile shows more than 75,000 clones, about 90% of them singletons. J is TRBJ1-5 and V is TRBV9; 7 bases are shared with TRBD1. The source was peripheral blood, collected on day 0 of AZD1222 vaccination. The TCR comes from an adult in good health. The CDR3 region is CASSETGLNQPQHF. DNA for the CDR3: TGTGCCAGCAGCGAGACAGGGCTCAATCAGCCCCAGCATTTT.